This T cell receptor beta chain was sequenced during a study of cytomegalovirus exposure and HLA in healthy donors (dated by TCRdb to the late 2010s). Some background on the complete study: An earlier analysis of roughly 500 of the donors reported 276 Gb of sequence data and 95 million to 120 million unique TCR beta sequences obtained from about 170 million T cells. The study used immunosequencing to profile the T cell repertoires of hundreds of subjects and linked those repertoires to cytomegalovirus serostatus. Rather than using new phenotypic data, the later analysis identified candidate immune exposures from TCR beta sequences and from how often those sequences occurred across donors. Of the 350 to 450 genotyped donors, approximately 81% were placed in the genetic ancestry cluster associated with self-reported Caucasian donors. Donor age, sex, ethnicity and CMV serostatus were collected together with the repertoire data. A separate validation cohort of some 130 different subjects was used in addition to the approximately 610-subject first cohort. On average, approximately 250,000 unique TCR beta nucleotide sequences were sequenced per donor among a few hundred genotyped donors of the cohort, with roughly 18% of those sequences being non-productive. Approximately 300 gigabases of sequencing data and around 80 million unique TCR sequences made up an early release that covered under 750 HLA-typed donors. Genome-wide SNP genotypes for about 65% of the 666 donors were used in a later genetic analysis, which treated that subset as a discovery cohort. A later analysis re-analyzed previously published TCR beta repertoires from approximately 700 donors and added high-resolution HLA genotyping to study TCR occurrence patterns. Every repertoire in the discovery cohort had been generated on one and the same sequencing platform. HLA typing included class I and class II loci at four-digit resolution. Typing coverage varied by locus: about 629-640 donors for A, B, C, DRB1 and DQB1; roughly 500 for DQA1; some 610 for DPA1; around 490 for DPB1. The study combined high-throughput TCR immunosequencing, statistical association of individual TCRs with disease status, and machine learning to predict cytomegalovirus infection status. Roughly five DR-DQ haplotypes were handled as single units for association and clustering, since linkage in the cohort was strong. The study aimed to test whether signatures of past pathogen exposure could be identified by cataloging public T cell receptors. An earlier analysis of approximately 640 of the donors applied high-throughput TCR beta sequencing to assess whether each TCR beta V gene segment acted as functional or pseudogenic.

The library was prepared using the immunoSEQ multiplex PCR assay. For the multiplex PCR, a mixture combining 60 forward primers for TCR Vbeta segments and 13 reverse primers for TCR Jbeta segments was used. Amplification of the CDR3 region of rearranged TCR beta genes was performed with a multiplex PCR assay on genomic DNA. The amplified TCR beta libraries were sequenced on the Illumina HiSeq System as 87-base-pair reads. The study's processing was this. A later analysis counted approximately 76 million unique TCR beta chains across the 666 repertoires, and some 12 million of these chains were shared by at least two donors. Raw reads were error-corrected and collapsed into unique sequences by a nearest-neighbor algorithm in which closely related sequences were merged to remove PCR and sequencing errors. V, D and J gene segments were assigned by aligning CDR3 sequences to IMGT reference sequences. Each retained sequence needed at least a six-nucleotide match to both a V gene segment and a J gene segment. Rearrangements were called productive when the CDR3 lacked stop codons and stayed in frame with V and J; all others were non-productive. CDR3 was defined by IMGT convention, running from the second conserved V-encoded cysteine to the conserved J-encoded phenylalanine. Sequences without an unambiguous match to a single V gene segment were excluded from the earlier analysis of several hundred of the donors. In an earlier analysis of roughly 600 of the donors, a V segment was called functional when productive rearrangements were above 56.7%, and segregating when the standard deviation between donors exceeded 5%. A statistical classification framework was built to diagnose cytomegalovirus status from the catalog of TCR beta chain sequences. V and J gene assignment, in a later analysis, came from comparing TCR nucleotide sequences with IMGT/GENE-DB human TR gene sequences. In a later analysis, CDR3 sequences and most-parsimonious VDJ recombination scenarios were assigned using the TCRdist pipeline. A later analysis defined each TCR beta chain by its CDR3 amino acid sequence plus V-gene family, and excluded reads lacking a unique V-gene family. A later analysis removed roughly 590 highly shared, low-generation-probability nucleotide sequences to deal with suspected cross-contamination and a sequencing artifact. In a later analysis, a clonal expansion index for each public chain was calculated from normalized within-repertoire ranks of inferred template counts. Generation probabilities in a later analysis came from a VDJ recombination model fitted to out-of-frame rearrangements, and those results were checked against IGoR. In a later analysis, hypergeometric tests were used to score TCR-TCR, TCR-HLA and TCR-CMV co-occurrence, with a repertoire-size bias correction applied to TCR pairs. To estimate false discovery rates, a later analysis permuted the HLA or CMV assignments 20 times. In a later analysis, co-occurring TCRs were grouped with DBSCAN, and TCRdist sequence similarity was added when clustering was performed within HLA-allele-positive subsets. Repertoires with fewer than 30,000 or more than 120,000 public chains, plus five repertoires with anomalous nucleotide sharing, were excluded from co-occurrence clustering. The table comes from immuneACCESS by way of TCRdb, which keeps in-frame sequences with V and J called. Part of the clones is missing from these tables; in studies checked, under half for an unresolved V gene and the rest for unknown reasons. V, J and clone size reflect that table, while D and trimming were determined from the DNA. The sample table shows under 200,000 clones, and around three quarters are seen once. The top ten clones comprise 0.69% of the sample.

Relative to germline, V is 1 base shorter and J is 1 base shorter, with 4 bases between their ends. CDR1 and CDR2 are read off the germline V gene (reference sequence) as GTSNPN and SVGIG. The cysteine opens and the phenylalanine closes a CDR3 of 12 amino acids. The kept DNA is CDR3 alone, 36 bases in frame from the first base. The cohort comprised hundreds of healthy bone marrow donors. At the time of sampling, every cohort member was nominally healthy, though immune exposures that went unrecorded were likely present. The donor tested CMV seronegative and was one of the 352 seronegative cohort members. Each donor provided a peripheral blood sample, and peripheral blood mononuclear cells were used for TCR beta sequencing. The Qiagen DNeasy Blood Extraction Kit was used to extract genomic DNA from the blood cell samples. About this clone itself: It has no known antigen specificity. The sample holds no much larger clone one base away, and base qualities are not on file.

Results and caveats for the whole study, not just this receptor: Because counts were too low, more than 15 rarely observed V segments, including chromosome 9 orphons, were left out of the earlier analysis of 587 of the donors. Correlated functional status among segregating V segments might be attributable to linkage disequilibrium, but an unknown experimental factor could not be ruled out. The presence/absence analyses assumed that sequencing depth was roughly uniform across donors, and that assumption may not be true. In a later analysis, HLA-associated TCR beta chains were found to be more clonally expanded and to have lower generation probabilities than equally common non-associated chains. While some public TCRs were present in many individuals, most TCR sequences turned up only very rarely across donors. A later analysis found that most CMV-associated TCR beta chains appeared HLA-restricted, with HLA associations seemingly driven largely by CMV exposure. Because HLA typing was missing for some donors at each locus, association tests included only the typed subset. Some IMGT-functional V segments, including TRBV6-2 and TRBV6-3, could not be told apart with the 87-base-pair reads, so those segments were excluded. In this cohort, only TCR beta chains were sequenced, and detectable features were limited by the absence of alpha or paired-chain data. Several of the top co-occurrence clusters appeared to be linked to parvovirus B19, influenza, CMV and Epstein-Barr virus, according to a later analysis. Cytomegalovirus status was reported to be diagnosed by the classifier with high specificity and sensitivity in both the original and validation cohorts. In the study, approximately 150 TCR beta chains were listed as associated with cytomegalovirus. In a later genetic analysis, a missense DCLRE1C variant was associated with V-gene and J-gene trimming of TCR beta chains, and the association was replicated in an independent cohort. A group of highly shared sequence variants was considered likely to be a technical artifact of the sequencing pipeline. A later analysis associated 16,951 TCR beta sequences with specific HLA alleles at a false discovery rate of 0.05. The authors suggested that the approach could potentially be generalized to other disease states and immunological phenotypes. In an earlier analysis of roughly 560 of the donors, most TCR beta V segments were observed in productive rearrangements about 87% or about 30% of the time, broadly matching IMGT annotations. A further reported finding was that TCR beta sequences accurately predicted the HLA-A and HLA-B alleles for most subjects in the first cohort. Strong co-occurrence of HLA alleles, especially DR and DQ, made assigning TCR associations to individual alleles difficult. For the cohort, immune exposure information was limited to CMV serostatus. Compared with the roughly 710-donor mean, donors in an Asian-associated ancestry cluster had fewer N-insertions in productive TCRs, according to a later genetic analysis. Three of the identified cytomegalovirus-associated TCR beta chains were confirmed in vitro to be specific for cytomegalovirus antigens. A later analysis found that TCR association rates varied across HLA loci, with DRB1 alleles showing the most associated TCRs and HLA-C alleles the fewest.

Sequencing was done on a sample of PBMCs. Recombination joined TRBV30 with TRBJ1-2; confidence is insufficient to name the D gene. This TCR derives from a woman in her forties in good health and CMV-seronegative. The DNA reads TGTGCCTGGAGTGCCCTTAACTATGGCTACACCTTC. Translated, this gives CAWSALNYGYTF.